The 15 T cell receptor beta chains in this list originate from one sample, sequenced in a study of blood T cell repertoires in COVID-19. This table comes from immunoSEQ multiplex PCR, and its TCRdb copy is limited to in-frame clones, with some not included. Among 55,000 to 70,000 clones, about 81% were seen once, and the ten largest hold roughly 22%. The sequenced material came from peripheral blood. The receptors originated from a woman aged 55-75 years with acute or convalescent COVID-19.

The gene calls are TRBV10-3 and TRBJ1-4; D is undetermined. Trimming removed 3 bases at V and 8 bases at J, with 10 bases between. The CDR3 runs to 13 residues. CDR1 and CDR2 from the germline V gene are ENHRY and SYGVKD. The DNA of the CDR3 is TGTGCCATCAGTGACAGCCCTAGGGAAAAACTGTTTTTT. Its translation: CAISDSPREKLFF.

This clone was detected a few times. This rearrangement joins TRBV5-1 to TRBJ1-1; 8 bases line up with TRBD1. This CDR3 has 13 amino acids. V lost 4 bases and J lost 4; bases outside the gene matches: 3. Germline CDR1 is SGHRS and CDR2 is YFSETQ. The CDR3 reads CASSPDRATEAFF. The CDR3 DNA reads TGCGCCAGCAGCCCGGACAGGGCCACTGAAGCTTTCTTT.

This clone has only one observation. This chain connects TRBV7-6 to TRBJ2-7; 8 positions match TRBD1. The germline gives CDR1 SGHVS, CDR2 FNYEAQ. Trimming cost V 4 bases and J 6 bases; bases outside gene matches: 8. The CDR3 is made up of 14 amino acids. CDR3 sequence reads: CASSSGQAQSEQYF. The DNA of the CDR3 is TGTGCCAGCAGCTCGGGACAGGCACAGTCCGAGCAGTACTTC.

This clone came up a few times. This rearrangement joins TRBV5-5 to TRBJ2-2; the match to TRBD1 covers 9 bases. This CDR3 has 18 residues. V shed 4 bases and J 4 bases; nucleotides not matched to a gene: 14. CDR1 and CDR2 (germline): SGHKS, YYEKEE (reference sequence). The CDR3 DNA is TGTGCCAGCAGCCTGGCGCCAACAGGGGGCGCGGGCACCGGGGAGCTGTTTTTT. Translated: CASSLAPTGGAGTGELFF.

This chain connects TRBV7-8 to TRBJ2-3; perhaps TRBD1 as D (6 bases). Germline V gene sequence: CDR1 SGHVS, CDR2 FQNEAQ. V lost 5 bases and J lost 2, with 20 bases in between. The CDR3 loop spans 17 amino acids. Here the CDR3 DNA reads TGTGCCAGCAGCCGAGATGGACAGCCGCTTGACACAGATACGCAGTATTTT. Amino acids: CASSRDGQPLDTDTQYF.

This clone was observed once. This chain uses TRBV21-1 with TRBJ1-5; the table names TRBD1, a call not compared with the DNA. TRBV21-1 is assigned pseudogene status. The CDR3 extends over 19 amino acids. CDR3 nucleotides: TGTGCCAGCAGCAAACGCGCGGAACAGGGGAGAGGTGGCAATCAGCCCCAGCATTTT. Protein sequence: CASSKRAEQGRGGNQPQHF.

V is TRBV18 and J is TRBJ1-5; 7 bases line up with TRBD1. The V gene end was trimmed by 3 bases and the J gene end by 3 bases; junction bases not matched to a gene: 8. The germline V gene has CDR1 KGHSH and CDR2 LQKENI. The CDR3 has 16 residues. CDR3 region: CASSPPGTAFNQPQHF. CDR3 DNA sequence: TGTGCCAGCTCACCTCCCGGGACAGCATTCAATCAGCCCCAGCATTTT.

The CDR3 reads CSDYDRGTEAFF. The CDR3, as DNA: TGCAGCGATTATGACAGGGGGACTGAAGCTTTCTTT. The rearrangement joins TRBV29-1 to TRBJ1-1; TRBD1 agrees at 9 bases. The CDR3 totals 12 residues. The V and J ends lost 7 bases and 5 bases, in that order; junction bases with no gene match: 5. CDR1 SQVTM and CDR2 ANQGSEA come from the germline V gene.

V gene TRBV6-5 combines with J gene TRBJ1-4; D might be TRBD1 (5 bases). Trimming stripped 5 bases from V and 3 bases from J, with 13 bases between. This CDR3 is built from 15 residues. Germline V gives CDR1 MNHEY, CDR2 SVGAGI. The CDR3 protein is CASSPRGVANEKLFF. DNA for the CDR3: TGTGCCAGCAGTCCTCGGGGGGTGGCTAATGAAAAACTGTTTTTT.

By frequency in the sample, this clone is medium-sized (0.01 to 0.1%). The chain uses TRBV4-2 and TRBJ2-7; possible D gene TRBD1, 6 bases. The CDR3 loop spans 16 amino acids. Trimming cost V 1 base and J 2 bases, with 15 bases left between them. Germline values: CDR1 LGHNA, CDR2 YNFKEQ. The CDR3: CASSQASTGTPYEQYF. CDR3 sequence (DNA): TGTGCCAGCAGCCAAGCTAGCACAGGGACCCCCTACGAGCAGTACTTC.

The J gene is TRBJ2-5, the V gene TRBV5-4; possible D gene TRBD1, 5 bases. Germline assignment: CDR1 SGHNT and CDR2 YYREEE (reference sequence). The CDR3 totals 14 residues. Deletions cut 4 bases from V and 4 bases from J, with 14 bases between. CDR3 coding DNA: TGTGCCAGCAGCATCGGACCTAGGGGAGAGACCCAGTACTTC. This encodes CASSIGPRGETQYF.

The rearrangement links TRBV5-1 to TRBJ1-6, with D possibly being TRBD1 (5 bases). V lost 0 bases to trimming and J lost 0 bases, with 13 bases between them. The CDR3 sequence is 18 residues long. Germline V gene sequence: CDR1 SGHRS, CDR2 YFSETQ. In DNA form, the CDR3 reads TGCGCCAGCAGCTTGGTCCCAGGGCACAGCTCCTATAATTCACCCCTCCACTTT. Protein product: CASSLVPGHSSYNSPLHF.

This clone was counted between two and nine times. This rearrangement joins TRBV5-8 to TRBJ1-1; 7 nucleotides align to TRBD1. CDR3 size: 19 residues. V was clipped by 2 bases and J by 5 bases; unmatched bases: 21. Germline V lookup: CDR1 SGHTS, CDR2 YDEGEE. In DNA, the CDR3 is TGTGCCAGCAGCTTTTGGTCGTTCGTAGGGGGCGCGGATGGAACTGAAGCTTTCTTT. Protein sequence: CASSFWSFVGGADGTEAFF. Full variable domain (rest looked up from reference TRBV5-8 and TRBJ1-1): EAGVTQSPTHLIKTRGQQATLRCSPISGHTSVYWYQQALGLGLQFLLWYDEGEERNRGNFPPRFSGRQFPNYSSELNVNALELEDSALYLCASSFWSFVGGADGTEAFFGQGTRLTVV.

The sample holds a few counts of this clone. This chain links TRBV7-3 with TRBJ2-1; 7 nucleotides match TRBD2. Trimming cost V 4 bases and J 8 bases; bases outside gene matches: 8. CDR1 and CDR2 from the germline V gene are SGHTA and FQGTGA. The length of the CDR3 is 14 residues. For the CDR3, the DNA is TGTGCCAGCAGCTCCAACGGACTAGTCGATGAGCAGTTCTTC. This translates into CASSSNGLVDEQFF.

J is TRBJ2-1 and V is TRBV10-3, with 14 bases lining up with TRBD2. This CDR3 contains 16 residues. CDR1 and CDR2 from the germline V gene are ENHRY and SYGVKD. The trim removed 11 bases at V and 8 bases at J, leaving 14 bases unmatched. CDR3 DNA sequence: TGTGCCGTCGGGACTAGCGGGGGAACCCACGAAGATGAGCAGTTCTTC. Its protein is CAVGTSGGTHEDEQFF.